This record concerns one T cell receptor (beta chain) sequence. What it recognizes is unknown. Between the trimmed V and J ends, which lost 1 base and 4 bases, there was a span of 10 bases. In germline, CDR1 is MGHDK, CDR2 SYGVNS. The CDR3 covers 14 residues. The data were obtained in a study of T cell repertoires in cytomegalovirus infection. Study information: Used in the study were CMV epitopes, some recently identified and HLA-C-restricted, others well-studied and HLA-B-restricted. Carrying CMV and the relevant HLA type showed in public TCR beta signatures. Study-level results: The study found HLA-C-restricted CMV-specific TCR beta clonotypes dominating the ex vivo response. Totalled public TCR beta family frequency picked out people who carried CMV plus the relevant HLA.

One entry per CDR3 protein results from TCRdb running MiXCR on the reads. The sample yields roughly 49,000 distinct CDR3 sequences, 21% seen once. This receptor was identified in a human donor in good health (CMV status not recorded). Some clones in this sample may be carry-over from other donors' samples. The sequencing used CD8+ T cells from cultured PBMCs, collected from culture after CMV antigen stimulation. This chain connects TRBV25-1 to TRBJ1-1, with D tentatively TRBD1 (5 bases). Here the CDR3 DNA reads TGTGCCAGCAGTGAATCCCCAGGGTTCACTGAAGCTTTCTTT. Residues: CASSESPGFTEAFF.